One sample yielded the 12 T cell receptor beta chains listed below, sequenced in a study of CD8+ T cells in alopecia areata. The sequencing template was cDNA reverse transcribed from extracted RNA. Assay used: immunoSEQ multiplex PCR; TCRdb lists only in-frame clones, some missing. This sample has around 210,000 clones; approximately 60% occur once, and the top ten carry roughly 5.3%. Sequenced sample: CD8+ T cells sorted from blood. These receptors were collected from a human donor in good health.

The J gene is TRBJ2-1, the V gene TRBV29-1; a weak D match, TRBD1 (5 bases). CDR3 length equals 11 residues. The germline gives CDR1 SQVTM, CDR2 ANQGSEA. The germline V and J ends were trimmed by 6 bases and 9 bases, with 12 bases remaining between them. CDR3 residues: CSVDINGEQFF. Here the CDR3 DNA reads TGCAGCGTGGACATCAACGGTGAGCAGTTCTTC.

The gene calls are TRBV21-1 and TRBJ1-2; TRBD1, the table's D call, lacks a check against the DNA. TRBV21-1 is recorded as a pseudogene. The CDR3 consists of 15 residues. Here the CDR3 reads CASILSSTINYGYTF. CDR3 nucleotide sequence: TGTGCCAGCATCTTATCCTCGACAATCAACTATGGCTACACCTTC.

This clone occurred a few times. The V call is TRBV30, the J call TRBJ1-1; D is undetermined. The CDR3 sequence is 12 residues long. V was cut by 0 bases and J by 4 bases, with 6 bases left in between. CDR1 is GTSNPN and CDR2 is SVGIG in the germline V gene (reference sequence). The CDR3 is CAWSVLGTEAFF. CDR3 in DNA: TGTGCCTGGAGTGTACTCGGCACTGAAGCTTTCTTT.

Only one count was recorded for this clone. The DNA for the CDR3 is TGTGCCAGCTCACCATCCGGCCAAAGGTGGAACGGTCGGCAGTACTTC. Its protein is CASSPSGQRWNGRQYF. The gene calls are TRBV18 and TRBJ2-7; D gene unclear. The germline V gene encodes CDR1 KGHSH and CDR2 LQKENI. V was clipped by 2 bases and J by 9 bases, with 23 bases between them. The CDR3 contains 16 residues.

Comment on this clone: The same CDR3 also results from other DNA sequences found in this sample. The rearrangement joins TRBV27 to TRBJ1-1; D ambiguous. V lost 2 bases and J 0 bases, leaving 4 bases between the germline ends. CDR1 MNHEY and CDR2 SMNVEV come from the germline V gene (reference sequence). The CDR3 is 13 residues long. CDR3: CASSLGLNTEAFF. In DNA form, the CDR3 reads TGTGCCAGCAGTTTAGGACTGAACACTGAAGCTTTCTTT.

The J gene is TRBJ2-3, the V gene TRBV4-1; 10 positions match TRBD2. V was clipped by 3 bases and J by 6 bases; unmatched bases: 6. Germline values: CDR1 MGHRA, CDR2 YSYEKL. The CDR3 length is 15 residues. The DNA for the CDR3 is TGCGCCAGCAGCCAGGTAGCGGGGGGTCTGGATACGCAGTATTTT. Translating it yields CASSQVAGGLDTQYF.

This clone was found a few times. The rearrangement links TRBV19 to TRBJ2-1; D gene uncertain. Germline V gives CDR1 LNHDA, CDR2 SQIVND (reference sequence). The CDR3 is made up of 13 amino acids. The ends were cut back, 0 bases at V and 11 bases at J, with 11 bases in the middle. CDR3 sequence: CASSIDLARKQFF. CDR3 sequence (DNA): TGTGCCAGTAGTATAGATCTGGCTAGGAAGCAGTTCTTC.

The gene calls are TRBV7-9 and TRBJ2-7, with D perhaps TRBD1 or TRBD2 (5 bases each). The CDR3 has 14 amino acids. Looked up from germline, CDR1 is SEHNR and CDR2 is FQNEAQ (reference sequence). V was clipped by 3 bases and J by 5 bases, with 14 bases between them. CDR3 DNA: TGTGCCAGCAGCTTGGGGGAACAGCCAAACGAGCAGTACTTC. This gives the protein CASSLGEQPNEQYF.

The V gene is TRBV6-1, the J gene TRBJ2-7; a weak D match, TRBD1 (6 bases). The ends were cut back, 0 bases at V and 2 bases at J, with 8 bases in the middle. The CDR3 contains 14 residues. Germline lookup yields CDR1 MNHNS and CDR2 SASEGT. CDR3 DNA: TGTGCCAGCAGTGAAGCGACAGGAGCCTACGAGCAGTACTTC. Protein: CASSEATGAYEQYF.

This clone was picked up a small number of times. The chain has TRBV10-3 and TRBJ1-2; the D is unclear. The CDR3 consists of 17 residues. Trimming took off 0 bases at V and 2 bases at J, with 16 bases between the two ends. Germline CDR1 ENHRY, CDR2 SYGVKD. CDR3 sequence reads: CAISESGSSILNYGYTF. The CDR3 region has the DNA TGTGCCATCAGTGAGTCGGGCTCCAGTATTTTAAACTATGGCTACACCTTC.

A single count supports this clone. The V gene is TRBV29-1, the J gene TRBJ2-3; perhaps TRBD2 as D (8 bases). With 6 bases removed from V and 3 bases from J, the gap between germline ends came to 22 bases. The CDR3 has 16 amino acids. Germline assignment: CDR1 SQVTM and CDR2 ANQGSEA. The CDR3, as DNA: TGCAGCGTGGACCCTCGGGAGGGGGCGCAGACAGATACGCAGTATTTT. Amino acids: CSVDPREGAQTDTQYF.

The rearrangement joins TRBV27 to TRBJ1-1; possible D gene TRBD1, 5 bases. The germline gives CDR1 MNHEY, CDR2 SMNVEV (reference sequence). This CDR3 has 13 residues. Deletions cut 1 base from V and 7 bases from J, with 10 bases between. CDR3 protein: CASSLWGNGEAFF. The CDR3 region has the DNA TGTGCCAGCAGTTTATGGGGGAATGGTGAAGCTTTCTTT.